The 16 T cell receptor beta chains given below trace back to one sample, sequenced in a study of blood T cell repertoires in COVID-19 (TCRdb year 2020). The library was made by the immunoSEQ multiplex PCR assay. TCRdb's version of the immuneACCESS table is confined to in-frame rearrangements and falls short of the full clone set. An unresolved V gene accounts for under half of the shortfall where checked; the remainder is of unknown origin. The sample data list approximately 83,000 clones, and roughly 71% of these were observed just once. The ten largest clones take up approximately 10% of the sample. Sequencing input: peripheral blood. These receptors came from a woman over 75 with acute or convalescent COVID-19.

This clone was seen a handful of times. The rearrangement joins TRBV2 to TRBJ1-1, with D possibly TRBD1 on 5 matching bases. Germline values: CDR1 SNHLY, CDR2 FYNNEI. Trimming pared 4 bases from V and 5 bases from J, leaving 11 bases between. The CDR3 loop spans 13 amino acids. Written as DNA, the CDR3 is TGTGCCAGCAGTGGGCCAGGGATGACTGAAGCTTTCTTT. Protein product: CASSGPGMTEAFF.

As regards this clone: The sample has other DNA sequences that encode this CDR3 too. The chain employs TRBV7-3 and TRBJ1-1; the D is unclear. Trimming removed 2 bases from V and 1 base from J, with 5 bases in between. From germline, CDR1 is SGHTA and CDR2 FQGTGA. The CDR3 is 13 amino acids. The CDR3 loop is CASSLEANTEAFF. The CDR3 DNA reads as TGTGCCAGCAGCTTAGAGGCGAACACTGAAGCTTTCTTT.

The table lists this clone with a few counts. CDR3 in DNA: TGTGCCAGCAGCTCGGCGGCTGAAGCTTTCTTT. Amino acids: CASSSAAEAFF. V usage is TRBV5-6 and J usage is TRBJ1-1; D gene unclear. The germline V gene encodes CDR1 SGHDT and CDR2 YYEEEE. The CDR3 sequence is 11 residues long. The V and J ends lost 3 bases and 6 bases respectively, with 6 bases between them.

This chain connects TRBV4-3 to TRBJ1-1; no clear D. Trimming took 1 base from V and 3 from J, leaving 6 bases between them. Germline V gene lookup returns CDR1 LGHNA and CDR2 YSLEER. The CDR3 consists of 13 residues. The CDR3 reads CASSQVADTEAFF. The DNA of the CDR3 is TGCGCCAGCAGCCAAGTGGCAGACACTGAAGCTTTCTTT.

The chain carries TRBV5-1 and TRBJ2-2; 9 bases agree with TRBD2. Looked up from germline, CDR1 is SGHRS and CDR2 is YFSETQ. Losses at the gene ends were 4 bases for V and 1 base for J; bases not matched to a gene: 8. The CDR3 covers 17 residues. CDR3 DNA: TGCGCCAGCAGCCCGGCCAATAGCGGGGGGAACACCGGGGAGCTGTTTTTT. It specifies CASSPANSGGNTGELFF.

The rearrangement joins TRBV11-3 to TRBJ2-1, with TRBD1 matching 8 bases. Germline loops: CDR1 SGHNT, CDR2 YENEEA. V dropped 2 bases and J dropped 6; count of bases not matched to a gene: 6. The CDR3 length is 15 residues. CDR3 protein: CASSLRTGLGNEQFF. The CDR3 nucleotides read TGTGCCAGCAGCTTAAGGACAGGGTTGGGCAATGAGCAGTTCTTC.

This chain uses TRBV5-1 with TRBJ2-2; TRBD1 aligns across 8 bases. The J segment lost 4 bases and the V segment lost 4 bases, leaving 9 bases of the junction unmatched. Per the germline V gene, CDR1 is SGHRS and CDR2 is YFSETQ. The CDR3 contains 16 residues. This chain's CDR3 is CASSQGQASGTGELFF. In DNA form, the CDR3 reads TGCGCCAGCAGCCAGGGACAGGCTTCGGGCACCGGGGAGCTGTTTTTT. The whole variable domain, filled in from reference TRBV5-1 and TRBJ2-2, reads KAGVTQTPRYLIKTRGQQVTLSCSPISGHRSVSWYQQTPGQGLQFLFEYFSETQRNKGNFPGRFSGRQFSNSRSEMNVSTLELGDSALYLCASSQGQASGTGELFFGEGSRLTVL.

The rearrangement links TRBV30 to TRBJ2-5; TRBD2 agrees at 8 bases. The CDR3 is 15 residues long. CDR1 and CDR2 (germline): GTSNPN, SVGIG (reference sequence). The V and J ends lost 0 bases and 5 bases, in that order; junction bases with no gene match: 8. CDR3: CAWSVGLAEGETQYF. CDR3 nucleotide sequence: TGTGCCTGGAGTGTTGGACTAGCTGAGGGTGAGACCCAGTACTTC.

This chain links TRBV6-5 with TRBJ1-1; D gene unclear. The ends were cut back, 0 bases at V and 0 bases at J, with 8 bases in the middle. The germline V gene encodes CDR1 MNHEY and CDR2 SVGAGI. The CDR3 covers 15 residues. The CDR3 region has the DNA TGTGCCAGCAGTTACTCGGCGGGGATGAACACTGAAGCTTTCTTT. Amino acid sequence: CASSYSAGMNTEAFF.

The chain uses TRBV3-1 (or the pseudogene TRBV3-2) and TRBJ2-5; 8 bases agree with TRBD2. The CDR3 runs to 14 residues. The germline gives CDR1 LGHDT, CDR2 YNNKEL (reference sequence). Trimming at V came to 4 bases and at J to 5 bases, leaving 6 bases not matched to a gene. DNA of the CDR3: TGTGCCAGCAGCCCGACCCGCGGGAGGGAGACCCAGTACTTC. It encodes CASSPTRGRETQYF.

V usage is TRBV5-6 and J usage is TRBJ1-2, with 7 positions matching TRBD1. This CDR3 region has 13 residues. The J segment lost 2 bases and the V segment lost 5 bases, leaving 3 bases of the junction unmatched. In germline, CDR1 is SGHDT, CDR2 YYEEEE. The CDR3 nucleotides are TGTGCCAGCAGGAGGGACAGCAACTATGGCTACACCTTC. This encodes CASRRDSNYGYTF. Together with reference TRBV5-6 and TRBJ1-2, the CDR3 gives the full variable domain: DAGVTQSPTHLIKTRGQQVTLRCSPKSGHDTVSWYQQALGQGPQFIFQYYEEEERQRGNFPDRFSGHQFPNYSSELNVNALLLGDSALYLCASRRDSNYGYTFGSGTRLTVV.

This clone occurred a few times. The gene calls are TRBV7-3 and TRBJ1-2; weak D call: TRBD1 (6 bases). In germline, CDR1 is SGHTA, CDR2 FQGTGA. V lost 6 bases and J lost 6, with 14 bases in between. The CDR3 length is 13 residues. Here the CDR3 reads CASSSDRFDGYTF. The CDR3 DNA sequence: TGTGCCAGCAGTTCCGACAGGTTCGATGGCTACACCTTC. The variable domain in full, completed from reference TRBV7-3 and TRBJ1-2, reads GAGVSQTPSNKVTEKGKYVELRCDPISGHTALYWYRQSLGQGPEFLIYFQGTGAADDSGLPNDRFFAVRPEGSVSTLKIQRTERGDSAVYLCASSSDRFDGYTFGSGTRLTVV.

The CDR3 DNA sequence: TGTGCCAGCAGGAGGGATCAAAAAGCTTTCTTT. It codes for CASRRDQKAFF. The J gene is TRBJ1-1, the V gene TRBV12-3 or TRBV12-4, with D unresolved. Trimming removed 6 bases from V and 9 bases from J, with 11 bases in between. The CDR3 has 11 amino acids.

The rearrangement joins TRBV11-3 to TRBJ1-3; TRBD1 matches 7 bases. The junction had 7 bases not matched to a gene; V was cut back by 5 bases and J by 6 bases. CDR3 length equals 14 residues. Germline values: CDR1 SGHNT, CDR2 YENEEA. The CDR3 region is CASSTDRDANTIYF. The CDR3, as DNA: TGTGCCAGCAGCACAGACAGGGACGCAAACACCATATATTTT.

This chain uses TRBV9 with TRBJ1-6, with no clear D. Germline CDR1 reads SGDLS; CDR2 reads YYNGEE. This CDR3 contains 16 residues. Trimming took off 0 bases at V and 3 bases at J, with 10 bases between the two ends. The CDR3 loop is CASSVGHSDYNSPLHF. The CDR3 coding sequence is TGTGCCAGCAGCGTAGGACACTCTGACTATAATTCACCCCTCCACTTT.

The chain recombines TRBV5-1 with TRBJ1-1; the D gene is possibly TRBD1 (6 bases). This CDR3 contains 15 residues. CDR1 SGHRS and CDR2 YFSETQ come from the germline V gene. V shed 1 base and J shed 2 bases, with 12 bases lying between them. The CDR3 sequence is CASSLLGRGNTEAFF. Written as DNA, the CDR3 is TGCGCCAGCAGCTTGCTCGGCAGGGGAAACACTGAAGCTTTCTTT.